This is a list of T cell receptor beta chains from one sample in a study of cytomegalovirus exposure and HLA in healthy donors. Method: immunoSEQ multiplex PCR; TCRdb's copy keeps in-frame clones and lacks some. Altogether about 270,000 clones are present, around 65% being singletons, with the ten largest covering approximately 2.3%. Sequencing used PBMCs. The source is a female donor in good health and CMV-seronegative. Each CDR3 is given with its conserved first and last residue. The D gene is left open where the match is weak. Part of the rows lack a size; the others show once, few, many or a class for expanded clones.

clone size	D gene	V gene	J gene	CDR3 DNA	CDR3 protein
.	.	TRBV2	TRBJ2-7	TGTGCCAGCAGTCTCGCGGAGGGTGGGGTCTACGAGCAGTACTTC	CASSLAEGGVYEQYF
few	.	TRBV2	TRBJ2-2	TGTGCCAGCAGTGACAGGGGCACGATGAACACCGGGGAGCTGTTTTTT	CASSDRGTMNTGELFF
.	.	TRBV5-4	TRBJ2-3	TGTGCCCCCGGGGTAGCACCAAATGGGGATACGCAGTATTTT	CAPGVAPNGDTQYF
few	.	TRBV5-1	TRBJ1-5	TGCGCCAGCAGCTTGGCTCCGGGGCAGCCCCAGCATTTT	CASSLAPGQPQHF
.	TRBD2	TRBV6-5	TRBJ2-1	TGTGCCAGCAGTTCCTTAGCGGGGAGCTCCTACAATGAGCAGTTCTTC	CASSSLAGSSYNEQFF
.	TRBD1	TRBV5-1	TRBJ2-3	TGCGCCAGCAGCCTGGACAGGCAGCATACGCAGTATTTT	CASSLDRQHTQYF
.	TRBD2	TRBV5-1	TRBJ2-1	TGCGCCAGCAGCTTGGGGGTAGCGGGTGTCATTTCTGATGAGCAGTTCTTC	CASSLGVAGVISDEQFF
few	TRBD1	TRBV18	TRBJ2-7	TGTGCCAGCTCACCCCCCGGACAGGCGGGCGAGCAGTACTTC	CASSPPGQAGEQYF
.	TRBD2	TRBV19	TRBJ2-7	TGTGCCAGTAGTATACTAGCGGGCCAGACCTACGAGCAGTACTTC	CASSILAGQTYEQYF
.	.	TRBV27	TRBJ2-3	TGTGCCAGCAGTTCCGGGACTCAGGTTAGCACAGATACGCAGTATTTT	CASSSGTQVSTDTQYF
.	TRBD1	TRBV7-2	TRBJ1-3	TGTGCCAGCAGCATGGACAGGATCTCTGGAAACACCATATATTTT	CASSMDRISGNTIYF
.	TRBD1	TRBV11-2	TRBJ1-2	TGTGCCAGCAGCTCCGTCGGGACAGGATATGGCTACACCTTC	CASSSVGTGYGYTF
.	.	TRBV19	TRBJ2-7	TGTGCCAGCCACAGGGGAGACTTTCTAGCGGGTTCATACGAGCAGTACTTC	CASHRGDFLAGSYEQYF
.	.	TRBV19	TRBJ1-1	TGTGCCAGCGATAGGGGGTTTGTGAACACTGAAGCTTTCTTT	CASDRGFVNTEAFF
.	.	TRBV27	TRBJ2-1	TGTGCCAGCAGTTGGCAGGCAGAAGGTAATGAGCAGTTCTTC	CASSWQAEGNEQFF